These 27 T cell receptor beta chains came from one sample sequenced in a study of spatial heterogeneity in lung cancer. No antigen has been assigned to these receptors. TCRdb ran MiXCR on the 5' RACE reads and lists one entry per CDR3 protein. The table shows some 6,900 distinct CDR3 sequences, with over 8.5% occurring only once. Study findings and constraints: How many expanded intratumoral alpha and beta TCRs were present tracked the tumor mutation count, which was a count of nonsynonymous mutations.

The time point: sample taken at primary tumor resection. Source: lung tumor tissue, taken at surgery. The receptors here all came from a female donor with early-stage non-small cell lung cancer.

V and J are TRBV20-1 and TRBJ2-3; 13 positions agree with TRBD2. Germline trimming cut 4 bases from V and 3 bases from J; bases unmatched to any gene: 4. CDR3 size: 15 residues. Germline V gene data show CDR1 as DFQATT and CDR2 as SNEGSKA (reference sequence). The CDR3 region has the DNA TGCAGTGCTATTGGACTAGCGGGGGTGACAGATACGCAGTATTTT. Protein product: CSAIGLAGVTDTQYF.

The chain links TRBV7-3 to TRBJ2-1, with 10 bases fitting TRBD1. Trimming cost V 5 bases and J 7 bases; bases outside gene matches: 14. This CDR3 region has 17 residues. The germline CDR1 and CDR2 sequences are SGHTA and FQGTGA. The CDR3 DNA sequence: TGTGCCAGCAGCAACTCCGGGACAGGGGCCGGTGGGAATGAGCAGTTCTTC. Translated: CASSNSGTGAGGNEQFF.

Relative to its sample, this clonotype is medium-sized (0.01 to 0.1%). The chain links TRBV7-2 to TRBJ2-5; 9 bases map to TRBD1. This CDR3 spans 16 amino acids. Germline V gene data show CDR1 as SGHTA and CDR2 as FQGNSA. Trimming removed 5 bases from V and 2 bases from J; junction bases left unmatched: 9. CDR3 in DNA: TGTGCCAGCAGCACAGCCGGGACAGGGTGGCAAGAGACCCAGTACTTC. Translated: CASSTAGTGWQETQYF.

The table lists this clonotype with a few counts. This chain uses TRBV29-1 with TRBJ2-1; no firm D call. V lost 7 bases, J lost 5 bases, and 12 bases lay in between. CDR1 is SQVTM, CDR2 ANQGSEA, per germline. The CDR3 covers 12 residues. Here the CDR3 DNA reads TGCAGCGCCGCCCGGCAAGACAATGAGCAGTTCTTC. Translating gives CSAARQDNEQFF.

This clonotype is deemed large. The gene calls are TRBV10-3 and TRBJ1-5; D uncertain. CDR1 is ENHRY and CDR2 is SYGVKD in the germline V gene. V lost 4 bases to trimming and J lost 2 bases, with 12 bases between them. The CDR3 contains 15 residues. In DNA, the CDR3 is TGTGCCATCAGTGGAGGGTTTGGAGGCAATCAGCCCCAGCATTTT. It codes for CAISGGFGGNQPQHF.

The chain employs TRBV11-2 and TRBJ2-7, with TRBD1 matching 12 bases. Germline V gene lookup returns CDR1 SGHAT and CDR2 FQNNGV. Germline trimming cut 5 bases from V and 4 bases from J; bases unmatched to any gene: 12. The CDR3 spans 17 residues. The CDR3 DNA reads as TGTGCCAGCAGCACACGACTCGGGACAGGGGGCTTATACGAGCAGTACTTC. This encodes CASSTRLGTGGLYEQYF.

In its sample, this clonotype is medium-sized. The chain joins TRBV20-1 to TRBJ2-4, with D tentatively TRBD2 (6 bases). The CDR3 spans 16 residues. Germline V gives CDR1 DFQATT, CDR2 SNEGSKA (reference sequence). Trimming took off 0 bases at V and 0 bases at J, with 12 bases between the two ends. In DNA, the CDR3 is TGCAGTGCTAGAGATACGGGGGTACTAGCCAAAAACATTCAGTACTTC. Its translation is CSARDTGVLAKNIQYF.

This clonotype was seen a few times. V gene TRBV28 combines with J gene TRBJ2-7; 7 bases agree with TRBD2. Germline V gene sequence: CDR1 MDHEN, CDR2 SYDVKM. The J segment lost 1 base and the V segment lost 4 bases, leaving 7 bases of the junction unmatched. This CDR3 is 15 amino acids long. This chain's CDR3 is CASSSPGGKSYEQYF. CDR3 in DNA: TGTGCCAGCAGTTCCCCCGGGGGGAAGTCCTACGAGCAGTACTTC.

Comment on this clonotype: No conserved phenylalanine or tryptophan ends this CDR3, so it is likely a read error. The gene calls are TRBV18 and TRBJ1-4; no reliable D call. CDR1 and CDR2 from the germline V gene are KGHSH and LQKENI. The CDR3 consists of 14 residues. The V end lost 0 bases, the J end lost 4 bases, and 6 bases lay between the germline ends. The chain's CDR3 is CASSPPGFNEKLFS. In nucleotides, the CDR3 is TGTGCCAGCTCACCACCGGGATTTAATGAAAAACTGTTTTCT.

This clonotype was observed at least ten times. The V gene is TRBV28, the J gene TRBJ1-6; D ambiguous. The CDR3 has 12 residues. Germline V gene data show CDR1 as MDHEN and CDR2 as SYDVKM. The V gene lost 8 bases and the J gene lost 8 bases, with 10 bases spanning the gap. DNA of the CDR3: TGTGCCAGCTTAACTCCCGATTCACCCCTCCACTTT. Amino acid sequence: CASLTPDSPLHF. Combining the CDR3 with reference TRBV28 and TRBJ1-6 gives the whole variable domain DVKVTQSSRYLVKRTGEKVFLECVQDMDHENMFWYRQDPGLGLRLIYFSYDVKMKEKGDIPEGYSVSREKKERFSLILESASTNQTSMYLCASLTPDSPLHFGNGTRLTVT.

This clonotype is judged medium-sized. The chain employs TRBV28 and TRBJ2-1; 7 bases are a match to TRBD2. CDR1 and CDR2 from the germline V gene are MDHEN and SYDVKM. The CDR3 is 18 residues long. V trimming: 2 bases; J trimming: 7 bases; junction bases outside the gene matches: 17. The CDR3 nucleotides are TGTGCCAGCAGTTTAGAATGGCGGCGGCTAGCGGTGGGGAATGAGCAGTTCTTC. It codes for CASSLEWRRLAVGNEQFF.

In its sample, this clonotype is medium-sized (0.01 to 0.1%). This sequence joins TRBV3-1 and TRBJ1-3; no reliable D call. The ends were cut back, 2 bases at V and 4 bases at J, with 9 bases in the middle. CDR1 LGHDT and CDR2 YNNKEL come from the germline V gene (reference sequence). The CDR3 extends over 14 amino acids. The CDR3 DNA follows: TGTGCCAGCAGCCAACGGGAAGCCGGAAACACCATATATTTT. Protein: CASSQREAGNTIYF.

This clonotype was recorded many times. The CDR3 DNA reads as TGCGCCAGCAGCCCCCAGGGGGCTGTCTATGGCTACACCTTC. Translating it yields CASSPQGAVYGYTF. The V and J genes are TRBV5-1 and TRBJ1-2, with TRBD1 identical over 8 bases. The CDR3 covers 14 residues. Unmatched junction bases numbered 6, after V lost 4 bases and J lost 4 bases. Germline V gene sequence: CDR1 SGHRS, CDR2 YFSETQ.

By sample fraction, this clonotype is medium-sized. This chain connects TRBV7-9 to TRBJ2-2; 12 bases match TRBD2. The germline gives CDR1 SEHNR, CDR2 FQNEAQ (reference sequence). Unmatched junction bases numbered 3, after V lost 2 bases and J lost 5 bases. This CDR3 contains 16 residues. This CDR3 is CASSLRLAGDTGELFF. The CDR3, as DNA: TGTGCCAGCAGCTTACGACTAGCGGGAGATACCGGGGAGCTGTTTTTT. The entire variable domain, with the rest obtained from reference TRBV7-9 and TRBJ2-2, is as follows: DTGVSQNPRHKITKRGQNVTFRCDPISEHNRLYWYRQTLGQGPEFLTYFQNEAQLEKSRLLSDRFSAERPKGSFSTLEIQRTEQGDSAMYLCASSLRLAGDTGELFFGEGSRLTVL.

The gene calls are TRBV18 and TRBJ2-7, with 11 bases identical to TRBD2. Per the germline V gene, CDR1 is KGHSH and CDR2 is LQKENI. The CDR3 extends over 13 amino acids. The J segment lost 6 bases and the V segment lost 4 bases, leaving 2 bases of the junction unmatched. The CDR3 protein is CASSLAGGREQYF. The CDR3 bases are TGTGCCAGCTCACTAGCGGGGGGGCGCGAGCAGTACTTC.

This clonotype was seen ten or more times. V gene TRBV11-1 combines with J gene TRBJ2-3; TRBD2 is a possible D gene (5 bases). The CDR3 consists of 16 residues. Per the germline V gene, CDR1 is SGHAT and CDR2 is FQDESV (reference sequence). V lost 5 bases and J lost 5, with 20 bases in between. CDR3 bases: TGTGCCAGCAGCCATCCGGGATCCGGGCAGGTAGATACGCAGTATTTT. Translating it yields CASSHPGSGQVDTQYF. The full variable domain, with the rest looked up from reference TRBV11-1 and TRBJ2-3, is EAEVAQSPRYKITEKSQAVAFWCDPISGHATLYWYRQILGQGPELLVQFQDESVVDDSQLPKDRFSAERLKGVDSTLKIQPAELGDSAMYLCASSHPGSGQVDTQYFGPGTRLTVL.

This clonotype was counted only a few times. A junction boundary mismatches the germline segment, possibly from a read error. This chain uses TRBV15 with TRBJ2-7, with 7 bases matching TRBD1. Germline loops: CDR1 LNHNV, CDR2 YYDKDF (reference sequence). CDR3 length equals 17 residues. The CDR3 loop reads CVTSSNFDRASSYEQYF. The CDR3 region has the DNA TGTGTCACCAGCAGTAACTTTGACAGGGCGAGCTCCTACGAGCAGTACTTC. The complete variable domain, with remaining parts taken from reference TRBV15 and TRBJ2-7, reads DAMVIQNPRYQVTQFGKPVTLSCSQTLNHNVMYWYQQKSSQAPKLLFHYYDKDFNNEADTPDNFQSRRPNTSFCFLDIRSPGLGDTAMYLCVTSSNFDRASSYEQYFGPGTRLTVT.

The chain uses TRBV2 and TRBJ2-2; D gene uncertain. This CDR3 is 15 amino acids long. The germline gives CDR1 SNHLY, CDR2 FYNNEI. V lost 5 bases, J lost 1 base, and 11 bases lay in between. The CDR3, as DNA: TGTGCCAGCAGTCCCACGCTGGGGAACACCGGGGAGCTGTTTTTT. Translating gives CASSPTLGNTGELFF.

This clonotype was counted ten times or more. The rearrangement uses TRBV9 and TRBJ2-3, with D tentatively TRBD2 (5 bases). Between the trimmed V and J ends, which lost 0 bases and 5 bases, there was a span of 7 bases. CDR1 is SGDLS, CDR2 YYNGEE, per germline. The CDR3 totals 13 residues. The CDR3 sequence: CASSVGGGDTQYF. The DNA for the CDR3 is TGTGCCAGCAGCGTAGGCGGAGGAGATACGCAGTATTTT. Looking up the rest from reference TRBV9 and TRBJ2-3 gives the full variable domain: DSGVTQTPKHLITATGQRVTLRCSPRSGDLSVYWYQQSLDQGLQFLIQYYNGEERAKGNILERFSAQQFPDLHSELNLSSLELGDSALYFCASSVGGGDTQYFGPGTRLTVL.

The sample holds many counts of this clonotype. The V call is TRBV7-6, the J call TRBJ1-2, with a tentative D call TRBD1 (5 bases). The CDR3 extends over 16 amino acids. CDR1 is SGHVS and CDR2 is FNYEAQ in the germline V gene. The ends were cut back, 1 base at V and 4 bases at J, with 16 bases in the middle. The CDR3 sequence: CASSLGQPGLTYGYTF. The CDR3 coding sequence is TGTGCCAGCAGCTTAGGCCAGCCAGGGCTTACCTATGGCTACACCTTC.

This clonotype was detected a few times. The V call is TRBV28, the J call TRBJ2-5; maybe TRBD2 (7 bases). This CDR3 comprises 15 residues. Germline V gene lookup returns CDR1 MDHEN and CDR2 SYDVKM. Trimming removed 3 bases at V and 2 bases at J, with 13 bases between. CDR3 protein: CASSFWGGPQETQYF. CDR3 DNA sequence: TGTGCCAGCAGTTTCTGGGGGGGGCCTCAAGAGACCCAGTACTTC.

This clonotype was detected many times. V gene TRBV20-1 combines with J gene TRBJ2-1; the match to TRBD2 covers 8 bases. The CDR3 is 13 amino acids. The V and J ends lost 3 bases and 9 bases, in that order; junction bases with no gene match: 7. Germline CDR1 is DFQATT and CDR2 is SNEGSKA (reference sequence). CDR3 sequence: CSARVAGTSEQFF. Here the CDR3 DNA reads TGCAGTGCTAGGGTAGCGGGGACGAGTGAGCAGTTCTTC.

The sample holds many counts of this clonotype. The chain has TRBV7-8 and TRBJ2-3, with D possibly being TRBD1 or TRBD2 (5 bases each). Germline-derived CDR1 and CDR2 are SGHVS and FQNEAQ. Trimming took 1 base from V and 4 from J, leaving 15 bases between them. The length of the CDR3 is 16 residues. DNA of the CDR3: TGTGCCAGCAGCTTAGTGGGACGGCAGTTGGCAGATACGCAGTATTTT. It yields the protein CASSLVGRQLADTQYF. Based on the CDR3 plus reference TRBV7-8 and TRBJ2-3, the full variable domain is GAGVSQSPRYKVAKRGQDVALRCDPISGHVSLFWYQQALGQGPEFLTYFQNEAQLDKSGLPSDRFFAERPEGSVSTLKIQRTQQEDSAVYLCASSLVGRQLADTQYFGPGTRLTVL.

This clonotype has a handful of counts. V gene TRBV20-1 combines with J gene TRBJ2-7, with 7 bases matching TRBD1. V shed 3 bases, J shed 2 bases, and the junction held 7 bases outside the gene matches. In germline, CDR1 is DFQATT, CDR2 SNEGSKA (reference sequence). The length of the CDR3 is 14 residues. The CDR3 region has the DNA TGCAGTGCTAGTGACAGGGAAGGACCCTACGAGCAGTACTTC. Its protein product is CSASDREGPYEQYF.

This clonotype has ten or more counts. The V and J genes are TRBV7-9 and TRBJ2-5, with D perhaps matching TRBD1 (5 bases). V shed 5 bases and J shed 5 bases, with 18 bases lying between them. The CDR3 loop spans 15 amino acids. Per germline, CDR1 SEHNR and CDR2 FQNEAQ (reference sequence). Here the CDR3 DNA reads TGTGCCAGCAGCATAGGCGCCGCAGGGATGGAGACCCAGTACTTC. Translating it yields CASSIGAAGMETQYF.

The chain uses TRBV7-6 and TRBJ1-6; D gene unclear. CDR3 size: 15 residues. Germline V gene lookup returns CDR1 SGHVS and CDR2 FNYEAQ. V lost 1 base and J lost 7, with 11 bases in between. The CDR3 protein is CASSLEEASNSPLHF. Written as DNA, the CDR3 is TGTGCCAGCAGCTTAGAGGAGGCCTCCAATTCACCCCTCCACTTT.

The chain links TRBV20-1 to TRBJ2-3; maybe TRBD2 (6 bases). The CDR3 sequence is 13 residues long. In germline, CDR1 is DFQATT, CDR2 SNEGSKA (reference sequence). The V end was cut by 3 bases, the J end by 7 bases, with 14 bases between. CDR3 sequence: CSASSLARHTQYF. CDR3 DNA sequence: TGCAGTGCTAGCAGTCTAGCGCGTCATACGCAGTATTTT.